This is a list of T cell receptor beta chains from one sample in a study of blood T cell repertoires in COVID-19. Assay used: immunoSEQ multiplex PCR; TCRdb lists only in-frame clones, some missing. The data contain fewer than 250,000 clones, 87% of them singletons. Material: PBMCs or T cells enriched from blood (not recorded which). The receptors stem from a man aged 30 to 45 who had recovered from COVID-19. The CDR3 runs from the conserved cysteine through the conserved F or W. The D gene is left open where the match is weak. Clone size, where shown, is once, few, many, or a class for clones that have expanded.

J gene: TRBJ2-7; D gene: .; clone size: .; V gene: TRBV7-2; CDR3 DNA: TGTGCCAGCAGCTTAGACCTACCTAGCTCCTACGAGCAGTACTTC; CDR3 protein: CASSLDLPSSYEQYF
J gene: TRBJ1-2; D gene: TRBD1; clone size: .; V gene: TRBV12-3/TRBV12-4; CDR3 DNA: TGTGCCAGCAGCCGCGGGACAGCCTATGGCTACACCTTC; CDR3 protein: CASSRGTAYGYTF
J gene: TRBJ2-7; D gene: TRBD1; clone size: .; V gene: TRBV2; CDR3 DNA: TGTGCCAGCAGTCCAAGACAGGGAAACACCTACGAGCAGTACTTC; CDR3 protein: CASSPRQGNTYEQYF
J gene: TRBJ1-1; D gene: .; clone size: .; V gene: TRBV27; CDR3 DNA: TGTGCCAGCAGTTTATCGGGGGGTCGTACTGAAGCTTTCTTT; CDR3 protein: CASSLSGGRTEAFF
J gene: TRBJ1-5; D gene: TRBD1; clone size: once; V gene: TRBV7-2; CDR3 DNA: TGTGCCAGCAGCCCGGGACAGGGAGGGCAAGGGCCCCAGCATTTT; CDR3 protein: CASSPGQGGQGPQHF
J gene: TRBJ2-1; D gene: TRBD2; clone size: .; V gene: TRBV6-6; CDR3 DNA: TGTGCCAGCAGGATGGGGACTAGCGGGGATAATGAGCAGTTCTTC; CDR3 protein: CASRMGTSGDNEQFF
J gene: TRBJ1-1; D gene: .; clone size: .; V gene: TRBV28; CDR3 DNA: TGTGCCAGCATCGAGGGAGGGAACACTGAAGCTTTCTTT; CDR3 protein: CASIEGGNTEAFF
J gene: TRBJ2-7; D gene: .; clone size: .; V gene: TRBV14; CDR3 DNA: TGTGCCAGCAGCCACGGAGCTGAGCAGTACTTC; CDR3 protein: CASSHGAEQYF
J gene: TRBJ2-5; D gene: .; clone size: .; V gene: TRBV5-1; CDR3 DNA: TGCGCCAGCAGCCAGCAAGAGACCCAGTACTTC; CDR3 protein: CASSQQETQYF
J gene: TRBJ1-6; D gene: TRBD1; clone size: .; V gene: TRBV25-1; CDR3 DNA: TGTGCCAGCAGGGGCCCCACGACAGGGACAAATAATTCACCCCTCCACTTT; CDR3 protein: CASRGPTTGTNNSPLHF
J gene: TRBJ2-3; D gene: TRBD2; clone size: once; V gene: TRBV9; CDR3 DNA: TGTGCCAGCAGCCCCCGGACTAGGACTAACACAGATACGCAGTATTTT; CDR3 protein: CASSPRTRTNTDTQYF
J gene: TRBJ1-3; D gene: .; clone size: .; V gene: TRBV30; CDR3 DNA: TGTGCCTGGAGTCCCCACACGGGGAGAGACACCATATATTTT; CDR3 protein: CAWSPHTGRDTIYF
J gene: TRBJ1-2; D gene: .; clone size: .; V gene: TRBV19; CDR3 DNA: TGTGCCAGTAGTATTGAGAGGTTTGGAGGCTACACCTTC; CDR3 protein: CASSIERFGGYTF
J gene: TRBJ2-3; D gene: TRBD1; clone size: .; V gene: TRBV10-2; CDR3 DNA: TGCGCCAGCAGTTCCGGACAGGGGAATACGCAGTATTTT; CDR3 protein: CASSSGQGNTQYF
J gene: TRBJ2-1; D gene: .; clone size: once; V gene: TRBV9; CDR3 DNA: TGTGCCAGCAGCGTAGCTACCGACAATGAGCAGTTCTTC; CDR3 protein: CASSVATDNEQFF
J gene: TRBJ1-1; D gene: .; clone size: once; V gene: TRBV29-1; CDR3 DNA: TGCGCGGGGAGCAACACTGAAGCTTTCTTT; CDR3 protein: CAGSNTEAFF